One sample yielded the 32 T cell receptor beta chains listed below, sequenced in a study of siplizumab effects on memory and regulatory T cells. Profiling relied on immunoSEQ multiplex PCR, and the TCRdb table lists in-frame clones only, not all of them. The data contain some 70,000 clones, 80% to 90% of them singletons. The sample comprised Tregs sorted from blood. The receptor set was obtained from a human donor in good health.

As DNA, the CDR3 is TGTGCCAGCAGAAACCCAACACGGGACAGGGTCTATGGCTACACCTTC. Encoded protein: CASRNPTRDRVYGYTF. The rearrangement links TRBV2 to TRBJ1-2; 9 nucleotides line up with TRBD1. This CDR3 spans 16 amino acids. With V trimmed by 6 bases and J by 4 bases, 12 bases remained unmatched. Germline lookup yields CDR1 SNHLY and CDR2 FYNNEI.

The chain uses TRBV6-6 and TRBJ2-1, with D perhaps matching TRBD2 (5 bases). Germline loops: CDR1 MNHNY, CDR2 SVGAGI (reference sequence). CDR3 length equals 16 residues. Trimming took 4 bases from V and 0 from J, leaving 13 bases between them. The CDR3 DNA follows: TGTGCCAGCAGTTCTAGCAGGCCGAGCTCCTACAATGAGCAGTTCTTC. Translated: CASSSSRPSSYNEQFF.

This clone showed up just once. The chain is built from TRBV7-9 and TRBJ1-3, with D maybe TRBD1 (6 bases). Trimming shortened V by 6 bases and J by 0 bases, and 18 bases separated the two germline ends. Per the germline V gene, CDR1 is SEHNR and CDR2 is FQNEAQ (reference sequence). CDR3 length: 17 residues. The CDR3 DNA reads as TGTGCCAGCAGTGGAGGGTGGGACAACGTCTCTGGAAACACCATATATTTT. The encoded protein is CASSGGWDNVSGNTIYF.

The chain is built from TRBV11-1 and TRBJ2-3; TRBD2 matches at 7 bases. Losses at the gene ends were 5 bases for V and 1 base for J; bases not matched to a gene: 9. Germline V CDR1 and CDR2: SGHAT, FQDESV (reference sequence). The CDR3 totals 16 residues. The CDR3 is CASSPSGGRGTDTQYF. The CDR3 nucleotides read TGTGCCAGCAGCCCATCGGGGGGACGGGGCACAGATACGCAGTATTTT.

The J gene is TRBJ1-1, the V gene TRBV7-9, with D maybe TRBD1 (5 bases). The CDR3 has 16 amino acids. V lost 3 bases and J 4 bases, leaving 18 bases between the germline ends. The germline V gene encodes CDR1 SEHNR and CDR2 FQNEAQ (reference sequence). CDR3 coding DNA: TGTGCCAGCAGCTTCCTCGGGGGTAATCCGCCCACTGAAGCTTTCTTT. This gives the protein CASSFLGGNPPTEAFF.

This clone was picked up a small number of times. This sequence joins TRBV11-2 and TRBJ2-4; no reliable D call. Germline CDR1 SGHAT, CDR2 FQNNGV. With 4 bases removed from V and 7 bases from J, the gap between germline ends came to 2 bases. The CDR3 length is 10 residues. The DNA for the CDR3 is TGTGCCAGCAGCTACAACATTCAGTACTTC. Its protein is CASSYNIQYF.

V is TRBV11-2 and J is TRBJ2-6; no reliable D call. Looked up from germline, CDR1 is SGHAT and CDR2 is FQNNGV. Trimming took 5 bases from V and 1 from J, leaving 9 bases between them. The CDR3 has 15 residues. The DNA for the CDR3 is TGTGCCAGCAGCCCGACTTCGTCTGGGGCCAACGTCCTGACTTTC. Protein sequence: CASSPTSSGANVLTF.

The gene calls are TRBV7-9 and TRBJ2-5; D is perhaps TRBD2 (6 bases). Matching the DNA end better, TRBJ2-7 makes the J call doubtful. Germline V gives CDR1 SEHNR, CDR2 FQNEAQ (reference sequence). This CDR3 is 13 amino acids long. This CDR3 is CASSPRTTYEQYF. CDR3 nucleotide sequence: TGTGCCAGCAGCCCCCGGACTACCTACGAGCAGTACTTC.

The chain links TRBV19 to TRBJ2-7, with a weak D call TRBD1 (6 bases). CDR1 is LNHDA and CDR2 is SQIVND in the germline V gene (reference sequence). The CDR3 runs 14 residues. The ends were cut back, 5 bases at V and 2 bases at J, with 13 bases in the middle. The chain's CDR3 is CASSYRAVAYEQYF. CDR3 DNA sequence: TGTGCCAGTAGTTACAGGGCGGTAGCCTACGAGCAGTACTTC.

This clone is medium-sized in the sample. This chain links TRBV7-9 with TRBJ1-1; D is unresolved. The ends were cut back, 4 bases at V and 6 bases at J, with 15 bases in the middle. This CDR3 is 14 amino acids long. CDR1 SEHNR and CDR2 FQNEAQ come from the germline V gene (reference sequence). The CDR3 reads CASSSPRASAEAFF. DNA for the CDR3: TGTGCCAGCAGCTCCCCCCGGGCGAGCGCTGAAGCTTTCTTT.

The rearrangement joins TRBV9 to TRBJ1-6, with D unresolved. The V gene lost 5 bases and the J gene lost 5 bases, with 14 bases spanning the gap. The CDR3 extends over 15 amino acids. Germline-derived CDR1 and CDR2 are SGDLS and YYNGEE. CDR3 sequence (DNA): TGTGCCAGCAGTGAATCACCGGGAGATAATTCACCCCTCCACTTT. It encodes CASSESPGDNSPLHF.

V is TRBV10-3 and J is TRBJ2-5; no firm D call. V was pared by 6 bases and J by 0 bases, with 8 bases between. Germline V lookup: CDR1 ENHRY, CDR2 SYGVKD. The CDR3 is 13 residues long. CDR3 amino acids: CAIRRTDQETQYF. The DNA for the CDR3 is TGTGCCATCAGGAGGACGGACCAAGAGACCCAGTACTTC.

This chain connects TRBV10-3 to TRBJ2-5, with 9 bases matching TRBD2. TRBJ2-7 explains the end of the DNA better; the J call may be wrong. The CDR3 is 14 amino acids. Germline lookup yields CDR1 ENHRY and CDR2 SYGVKD. The chain's CDR3 is CATLGAGGSYEQYF. The CDR3 nucleotides are TGTGCCACGCTCGGAGCGGGAGGCTCCTACGAGCAGTACTTC.

The chain has TRBV5-1 and TRBJ1-1, with TRBD1 as a possible D gene (5 bases). The CDR3 loop spans 13 amino acids. Trimming stripped 2 bases from V and 1 base from J, with 6 bases between. Per the germline V gene, CDR1 is SGHRS and CDR2 is YFSETQ. CDR3 in DNA: TGCGCCAGCAGCTTCACAGGGAACACTGAAGCTTTCTTT. Translation gives CASSFTGNTEAFF.

This chain links TRBV6-6 with TRBJ2-7, with D possibly being TRBD1 (6 bases). CDR1 is MNHNY, CDR2 SVGAGI, per germline (reference sequence). V was cut by 0 bases and J by 6 bases, with 15 bases left in between. This CDR3 spans 15 amino acids. In nucleotides, the CDR3 is TGTGCCAGCAGTTACTCAGGGCAGGGGCCCTCCGAGCAGTACTTC. The encoded protein is CASSYSGQGPSEQYF.

This clone was seen a few times. The chain recombines TRBV18 with TRBJ1-5, with D perhaps TRBD1 (5 bases). The CDR3 has 16 amino acids. Germline assignment: CDR1 KGHSH and CDR2 LQKENI. Trimming cost V 2 bases and J 1 base, with 12 bases left between them. CDR3 bases: TGTGCCAGCTCACCAGGGTCAGGGTACAGCAATCAGCCCCAGCATTTT. Translation: CASSPGSGYSNQPQHF.

The J gene is TRBJ2-7, the V gene TRBV7-2; TRBD2 agrees at 16 bases. CDR3 length equals 17 residues. Per germline, CDR1 SGHTA and CDR2 FQGNSA. The V and J ends lost 5 bases and 5 bases, in that order; junction bases with no gene match: 9. In DNA form, the CDR3 reads TGTGCCAGCAGCGCGGGACTAGCGGGAGGGCCGATCCACGAGCAGTACTTC. Its translation is CASSAGLAGGPIHEQYF.

The rearrangement uses TRBV19 and TRBJ2-5; the D gene could be TRBD1 or TRBD2 (5 bases each). Trimming cost V 4 bases and J 0 bases, with 9 bases left between them. CDR3 length: 14 residues. In germline, CDR1 is LNHDA, CDR2 SQIVND (reference sequence). The CDR3 sequence: CASSRGTDQETQYF. The CDR3 nucleotides are TGTGCCAGTAGTAGGGGGACCGACCAAGAGACCCAGTACTTC.

This rearrangement joins TRBV7-2 to TRBJ1-6; D gene uncertain. Per the germline V gene, CDR1 is SGHTA and CDR2 is FQGNSA. CDR3 length: 12 residues. Trimming took off 8 bases at V and 9 bases at J, with 11 bases between the two ends. The CDR3 region has the DNA TGTGCCAGCTCACTTAGATTTTCACCCCTCCACTTT. Encoded protein: CASSLRFSPLHF.

The chain is built from TRBV6-5 and TRBJ2-3; D unclear. CDR1 MNHEY and CDR2 SVGAGI come from the germline V gene. The V end lost 8 bases, the J end lost 6 bases, and 12 bases lay between the germline ends. This CDR3 spans 12 amino acids. In DNA, the CDR3 is TGTGCCAGCTTGGGGTCTGCTGATACGCAGTATTTT. Translating gives CASLGSADTQYF.

CDR3 sequence reads: CASSLDRQGYNEQFF. CDR3 coding DNA: TGCGCCAGCAGCTTGGACAGGCAAGGTTACAATGAGCAGTTCTTC. The chain combines TRBV5-1 with TRBJ2-1; D might be TRBD1 (5 bases). Germline V gene data show CDR1 as SGHRS and CDR2 as YFSETQ. The CDR3 extends over 15 amino acids. Trimming took 0 bases from V and 4 from J, leaving 11 bases between them. The variable domain in full, completed from reference TRBV5-1 and TRBJ2-1, reads KAGVTQTPRYLIKTRGQQVTLSCSPISGHRSVSWYQQTPGQGLQFLFEYFSETQRNKGNFPGRFSGRQFSNSRSEMNVSTLELGDSALYLCASSLDRQGYNEQFFGPGTRLTVL.

This clone was seen just once. CDR3 protein: CASSYRDRGDQPQHF. The CDR3 DNA follows: TGTGCCAGCAGTTACCGTGACAGGGGAGATCAGCCCCAGCATTTT. This chain connects TRBV6-6 to TRBJ1-5; the match to TRBD1 covers 8 bases. The V and J ends lost 2 bases and 5 bases, in that order; junction bases with no gene match: 5. This CDR3 spans 15 amino acids. CDR1 is MNHNY and CDR2 is SVGAGI in the germline V gene (reference sequence).

The V gene is TRBV5-1, the J gene TRBJ2-5; 7 bases are a match to TRBD2. V shed 3 bases and J 2 bases; nucleotides not matched to a gene: 10. The CDR3 is 16 amino acids. In germline, CDR1 is SGHRS, CDR2 YFSETQ. The CDR3 loop is CASSWGGGTVQETQYF. CDR3 coding DNA: TGCGCCAGCAGCTGGGGCGGGGGTACCGTACAAGAGACCCAGTACTTC.

This sequence joins TRBV29-1 and TRBJ2-7, with TRBD2 matching over 8 bases. The CDR3 extends over 13 amino acids. V lost 8 bases to trimming and J lost 7 bases; unmatched junction nucleotides: 13. Germline V gives CDR1 SQVTM, CDR2 ANQGSEA. CDR3: CSQPGLGGSEQYF. The CDR3 DNA reads TGCAGCCAACCGGGACTAGGGGGGTCTGAGCAGTACTTC.

The chain recombines TRBV6-5 with TRBJ2-2, with D maybe TRBD2 (5 bases). The germline gives CDR1 MNHEY, CDR2 SVGAGI. V shed 6 bases and J shed 1 base, with 9 bases lying between them. The CDR3 runs to 14 residues. CDR3 sequence (DNA): TGTGCCAGCAGACGCGGACTGAACACCGGGGAGCTGTTTTTT. Its protein is CASRRGLNTGELFF.

The chain has TRBV2 and TRBJ2-1; 11 positions agree with TRBD2. The CDR3 is made up of 14 amino acids. J gave up 7 bases and V 8 bases, and 7 bases lay outside the gene matches. Per the germline V gene, CDR1 is SNHLY and CDR2 is FYNNEI. CDR3 loop: CASAGTSGLNEQFF. Here the CDR3 DNA reads TGTGCCAGCGCCGGGACTAGCGGACTGAATGAGCAGTTCTTC.

The rearrangement uses TRBV19 and TRBJ2-5, with D perhaps matching TRBD2 (7 bases). V was cut by 4 bases and J by 2 bases, with 14 bases left in between. Germline lookup yields CDR1 LNHDA and CDR2 SQIVND (reference sequence). The CDR3 has 15 amino acids. The CDR3 DNA is TGTGCCAGTAGTAGTACAGGGAGGGGGCAAGAGACCCAGTACTTC. Its protein is CASSSTGRGQETQYF.

This chain uses TRBV27 with TRBJ2-7; either TRBD1 or TRBD2 may supply D (5 bases each). The CDR3 is made up of 15 amino acids. The germline V gene encodes CDR1 MNHEY and CDR2 SMNVEV (reference sequence). Trimming removed 2 bases from V and 3 bases from J, with 14 bases in between. CDR3 sequence reads: CASSLGDRMFYEQYF. Written as DNA, the CDR3 is TGTGCCAGCAGTTTAGGGGACCGCATGTTCTACGAGCAGTACTTC.

The genes are TRBV18 and TRBJ2-5, with TRBD1 identical over 8 bases. CDR1 is KGHSH, CDR2 LQKENI, per germline. The V gene end was trimmed by 6 bases and the J gene end by 5 bases; junction bases not matched to a gene: 11. CDR3 size: 15 residues. CDR3 coding DNA: TGTGCCAGCTCGCTTCAACGACAGGGGCGGGAGACCCAGTACTTC. Protein product: CASSLQRQGRETQYF.

The V gene is TRBV11-3, the J gene TRBJ2-7; a weak D match, TRBD1 (5 bases). The ends were cut back, 1 base at V and 2 bases at J, with 9 bases in the middle. This CDR3 has 14 residues. Germline assignment: CDR1 SGHNT and CDR2 YENEEA. CDR3 coding DNA: TGTGCCAGCAGCTTAGGAGACAGACCCTACGAGCAGTACTTC. Translated, it gives CASSLGDRPYEQYF. Complete variable domain (other parts from reference TRBV11-3 and TRBJ2-7): EAGVVQSPRYKIIEKKQPVAFWCNPISGHNTLYWYLQNLGQGPELLIRYENEEAVDDSQLPKDRFSAERLKGVDSTLKIQPAELGDSAVYLCASSLGDRPYEQYFGPGTRLTVT.

This chain connects TRBV5-8 to TRBJ2-1, with 12 bases fitting TRBD2. CDR3 size: 15 residues. V trimming: 5 bases; J trimming: 10 bases; junction bases outside the gene matches: 10. Germline V CDR1 and CDR2: SGHTS, YDEGEE. The CDR3 spells CASSQLAGGLAEQFF. The CDR3 DNA follows: TGTGCCAGCAGTCAGCTAGCGGGAGGGCTCGCCGAGCAGTTCTTC. The whole variable domain, remainder taken from reference TRBV5-8 and TRBJ2-1, is EAGVTQSPTHLIKTRGQQATLRCSPISGHTSVYWYQQALGLGLQFLLWYDEGEERNRGNFPPRFSGRQFPNYSSELNVNALELEDSALYLCASSQLAGGLAEQFFGPGTRLTVL.

The chain joins TRBV6-5 to TRBJ1-3; no clear D gene. The CDR3 is 14 residues long. CDR1 is MNHEY, CDR2 SVGAGI, per germline. Trimming pared 2 bases from V and 4 bases from J, leaving 9 bases between. CDR3 region: CASSYRRGGNTIYF. Written as DNA, the CDR3 is TGTGCCAGCAGTTACCGTAGAGGCGGAAACACCATATATTTT.